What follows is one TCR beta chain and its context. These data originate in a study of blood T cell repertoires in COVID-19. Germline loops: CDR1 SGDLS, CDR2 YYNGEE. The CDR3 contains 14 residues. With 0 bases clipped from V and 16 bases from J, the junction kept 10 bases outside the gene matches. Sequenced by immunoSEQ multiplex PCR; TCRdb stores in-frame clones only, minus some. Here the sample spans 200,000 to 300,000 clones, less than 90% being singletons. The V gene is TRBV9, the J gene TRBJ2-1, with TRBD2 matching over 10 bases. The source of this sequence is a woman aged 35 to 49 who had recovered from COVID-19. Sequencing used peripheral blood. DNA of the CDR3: TGTGCCAGCAGCGTAGGGGCTAGCGGGGGCCCAGACTTCTTC. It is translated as CASSVGASGGPDFF.